Described below is a single T cell receptor beta chain sequence and its context. The germline V gene has CDR1 MNHEY and CDR2 SVGAGI. This CDR3 region has 14 residues. The germline V and J ends were trimmed by 1 base and 4 bases, with 10 bases remaining between them. TCRdb's table, derived via immunoSEQ multiplex PCR, lists solely in-frame clones and lacks some. Altogether about 2,400 clones are present, about 85% being singletons, with the ten largest covering roughly 8.1%. The sample comes from a study of chemoradiotherapy in HPV16-positive cancers. The sequencing used tumor tissue, collected from a patient who underwent chemoradiotherapy. This receptor was obtained from a human donor with HPV-associated anogenital cancer. The chain uses TRBV6-5 and TRBJ1-2; D gene unclear. DNA for the CDR3: TGTGCCAGCAGTTACTTACCCGGCTTCTATGGCTACACCTTC. Amino acid sequence: CASSYLPGFYGYTF.